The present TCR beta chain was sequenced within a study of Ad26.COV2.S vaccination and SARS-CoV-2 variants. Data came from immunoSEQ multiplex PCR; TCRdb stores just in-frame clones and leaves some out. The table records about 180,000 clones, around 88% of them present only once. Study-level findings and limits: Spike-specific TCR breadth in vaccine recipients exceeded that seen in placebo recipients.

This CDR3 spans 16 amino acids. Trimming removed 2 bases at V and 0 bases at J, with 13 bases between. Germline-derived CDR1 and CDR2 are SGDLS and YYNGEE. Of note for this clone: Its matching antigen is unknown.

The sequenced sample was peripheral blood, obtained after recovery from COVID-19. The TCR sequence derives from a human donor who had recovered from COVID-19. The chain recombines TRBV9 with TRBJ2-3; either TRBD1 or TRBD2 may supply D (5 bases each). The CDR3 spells CASSVGTQPSTDTQYF. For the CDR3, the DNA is TGTGCCAGCAGCGTTGGGACGCAGCCTAGCACAGATACGCAGTATTTT.